The sequence of this T cell receptor beta chain was determined in a study of T cell responses to AZD1222 COVID-19 vaccine. Trimming took off 5 bases at V and 0 bases at J, with 10 bases between the two ends. This CDR3 is built from 14 residues. The germline CDR1 and CDR2 sequences are LNHDA and SQIVND (reference sequence). TCRdb keeps only in-frame clones here, not all; method: immunoSEQ multiplex PCR. Here the sample spans over 45,000 clones, 70% to 90% being singletons. This sample comprised peripheral blood, obtained on day 0 of AZD1222 vaccination. This TCR derives from an adult in good health. The chain recombines TRBV19 with TRBJ1-1; no definite D call. CDR3 sequence reads: CASSSGGMNTEAFF. Here the CDR3 DNA reads TGTGCCAGTAGTTCTGGCGGGATGAACACTGAAGCTTTCTTT.